Below are 7 T cell receptor beta chains sequenced from a single sample in a study of regulatory T cells in long-lasting Graves disease. The time point was: persistent/refractory GD, antithyroid drugs over 5 years with positive TRAb. The TCR library was made from RNA that had been extracted from PBMCs in TRIzol. Library construction for TCR beta used iRepertoire HTBI primers and Arm-PCR of CDR3 regions. TCRdb re-analysed the multiplex PCR reads in MiXCR, keeping a single row per CDR3 protein. This table has a few hundred thousand distinct CDR3 sequences, 23% appearing once. The sample here was peripheral blood mononuclear cells (PBMCs), taken when the disease was refractory, from a patient treated with antithyroid drugs. These receptor sequences come from a female donor with Graves disease.

This clonotype showed up just a few times. This chain connects TRBV28 to TRBJ2-7; 7 bases fit TRBD1. The V and J ends lost 5 bases and 12 bases, in that order; junction bases with no gene match: 10. Germline V gene sequence: CDR1 MDHEN, CDR2 SYDVKM. The CDR3 length is 12 residues. This chain's CDR3 is CASSLDRTRAYF. The CDR3 coding sequence is TGTGCCAGCAGTCTGGACAGGACCCGGGCGTACTTC.

This clonotype has just a few counts. V is TRBV7-6 and J is TRBJ2-6; the D gene is possibly TRBD2 (6 bases). CDR1 is SGHVS and CDR2 is FNYEAQ in the germline V gene. CDR3 length equals 20 residues. V lost 4 bases and J 0 bases, leaving 22 bases between the germline ends. The DNA for the CDR3 is TGTGCCAGCAGCTCCCCTCCCCCTGGAGGGGTGAGCTCTGGGGCCAACGTCCTGACTTTC. Translated: CASSSPPPGGVSSGANVLTF.

The table lists this clonotype with many counts. The V call is TRBV2, the J call TRBJ2-1; D is undetermined. CDR1 SNHLY and CDR2 FYNNEI come from the germline V gene. The CDR3 runs 14 residues. Deletions cut 4 bases from V and 0 bases from J, with 7 bases between. In nucleotides, the CDR3 is TGTGCCAGCAGTGGGCCGCCCTCCTACAATGAGCAGTTCTTC. It is translated as CASSGPPSYNEQFF.

This clonotype has at least ten counts. V usage is TRBV2 and J usage is TRBJ2-2; D possibly corresponds to TRBD1 (6 bases). CDR1 SNHLY and CDR2 FYNNEI come from the germline V gene. Deletions cut 3 bases from V and 4 bases from J, with 9 bases between. The CDR3 totals 14 residues. CDR3 bases: TGTGCCAGCAGTGAGGTCAGGGGCACCGGGGAGCTGTTTTTT. This encodes CASSEVRGTGELFF.

This clonotype was observed a handful of times. The chain couples TRBV19 to TRBJ2-1, with 11 nucleotides matching TRBD2. The V gene's germline CDR1 is LNHDA and CDR2 SQIVND (reference sequence). This CDR3 comprises 16 residues. V was pared by 3 bases and J by 3 bases, with 4 bases of the junction left unmatched. The chain's CDR3 is CASSIALAGVYNEQFF. CDR3 DNA sequence: TGTGCCAGTAGTATTGCACTAGCGGGAGTCTACAATGAGCAGTTCTTC.

This clonotype has more than one count but fewer than ten. V and J are TRBV9 and TRBJ2-5, with 10 bases lining up with TRBD2. J gave up 2 bases and V 0 bases, and 13 bases lay outside the gene matches. The length of the CDR3 is 19 residues. CDR1 is SGDLS, CDR2 YYNGEE, per germline. CDR3 DNA: TGTGCCAGCAGCGTAGGGGGGGGCCCACTAGCGGGACTTCAAGAGACCCAGTACTTC. Amino acids: CASSVGGGPLAGLQETQYF.

The chain is built from TRBV29-1 and TRBJ2-5, with 12 bases lining up with TRBD1. Germline-derived CDR1 and CDR2 are SQVTM and ANQGSEA. The CDR3 loop spans 13 amino acids. J gave up 5 bases and V 6 bases, and 4 bases lay outside the gene matches. The CDR3, as DNA: TGCAGCGTGGGACAGGGGGCGCGGGAGACCCAGTACTTC. As protein: CSVGQGARETQYF.